Listed below are T cell receptor beta chains from one sample, sequenced in a study of regulatory T cells in long-lasting Graves disease. TCRdb independently ran MiXCR on the multiplex PCR reads; one entry per CDR3 protein. The sample comprises roughly 410,000 distinct CDR3 sequences, about 15% of which are singletons, and about 8.2% rests with the top ten. The sample also formed part of further work on T cells in Graves' hyperthyroidism and ophthalmopathy.

The sequences come from peripheral blood mononuclear cells (PBMCs), collected at new diagnosis, from a patient treated with antithyroid drugs. These receptors came from a woman aged 40 to 55 with Graves disease. Both conserved end residues are trimmed from each CDR3.

j_call: TRBJ1-1
v_call: TRBV5-1
cdr3_aa: ASSLEPGQGRPEAF

j_call: TRBJ2-7
v_call: TRBV5-4
cdr3_aa: ASSGTSGRFSEQY

j_call: TRBJ2-7
v_call: TRBV28
cdr3_aa: ASSYGTGGYEQY

j_call: TRBJ2-3
v_call: TRBV2
cdr3_aa: ASSEVLAGADTQY

j_call: TRBJ2-3
v_call: TRBV19
cdr3_aa: ASSRQEADTQY

j_call: TRBJ2-5
v_call: TRBV11-1
cdr3_aa: ASSLAPEYQETQY

j_call: TRBJ2-7
v_call: TRBV6-1
cdr3_aa: ASSPFSGSIYEQY

j_call: TRBJ2-7
v_call: TRBV14
cdr3_aa: ASSQGWSMGSYEQY

j_call: TRBJ2-1
v_call: TRBV14
cdr3_aa: ASSHGAGAYNEQF

j_call: TRBJ1-5
v_call: TRBV15
cdr3_aa: ATSRDLTGGLQPQH

j_call: TRBJ2-7
v_call: TRBV19
cdr3_aa: ASSMGGAYYEQY

j_call: TRBJ2-7
v_call: TRBV28
cdr3_aa: ASSLSRWGTNEYEQY

j_call: TRBJ1-2
v_call: TRBV28
cdr3_aa: ASSLWQSAIGINYGYT

j_call: TRBJ2-5
v_call: TRBV11-2
cdr3_aa: ASSFPRETQY

j_call: TRBJ1-1
v_call: TRBV4-2
cdr3_aa: ASSQDGQGLAF

j_call: TRBJ2-3
v_call: TRBV12-3/TRBV12-4
cdr3_aa: ASSFMAGAGDTQY

j_call: TRBJ2-1
v_call: TRBV11-2
cdr3_aa: ASSSHGTSGDNEQF

j_call: TRBJ1-2
v_call: TRBV6-9
cdr3_aa: ASSYEGMTGKGYGYT

j_call: TRBJ2-7
v_call: TRBV28
cdr3_aa: ASKDRGAWYEQY

j_call: TRBJ2-7
v_call: TRBV7-2
cdr3_aa: ASSSSGTPAWGLSYEQY

j_call: TRBJ2-2
v_call: TRBV12-3/TRBV12-4
cdr3_aa: ASSFGAGSTQQNTGELF

j_call: TRBJ2-6
v_call: TRBV3-1
cdr3_aa: ASSQGTTGANVLT

j_call: TRBJ2-7
v_call: TRBV19
cdr3_aa: ATSNNRATEQY

j_call: TRBJ2-7
v_call: TRBV19
cdr3_aa: ASSPRLGRAYEQY

j_call: TRBJ1-1
v_call: TRBV20-1
cdr3_aa: SASPGRENTEAF

j_call: TRBJ1-5
v_call: TRBV19
cdr3_aa: ASSTLGQLTSNQPQH

j_call: TRBJ2-7
v_call: TRBV19
cdr3_aa: ASSRGSGYEQY

j_call: TRBJ1-6
v_call: TRBV4-1
cdr3_aa: ASSQDGGINSPLH

j_call: TRBJ1-1
v_call: TRBV19
cdr3_aa: ASSISENTEAF

j_call: TRBJ2-1
v_call: TRBV27
cdr3_aa: ASSLSGGGEQF

j_call: TRBJ1-3
v_call: TRBV2
cdr3_aa: ASSVFFRGVNTIY

j_call: TRBJ2-2
v_call: TRBV19
cdr3_aa: ASSIAQSGTGELF

j_call: TRBJ1-4
v_call: TRBV19
cdr3_aa: ASYSFSNEKLF

j_call: TRBJ1-5
v_call: TRBV28
cdr3_aa: AHAGRFQPQH

j_call: TRBJ2-3
v_call: TRBV7-9
cdr3_aa: ASSPRGSSTDTQY

j_call: TRBJ2-1
v_call: TRBV20-1
cdr3_aa: SAAQAGGPDEQF

j_call: TRBJ2-5
v_call: TRBV20-1
cdr3_aa: SARAGGLATETQY

j_call: TRBJ2-5
v_call: TRBV6-2/TRBV6-3
cdr3_aa: ASSGGIGETQY

j_call: TRBJ2-1
v_call: TRBV9
cdr3_aa: ASSVDASGSSEQF

j_call: TRBJ2-3
v_call: TRBV10-3
cdr3_aa: AISGTSGSIDTQY

j_call: TRBJ2-1
v_call: TRBV29-1
cdr3_aa: SVETPTGYNEQF

j_call: TRBJ1-4
v_call: TRBV4-1
cdr3_aa: ASSQAGGLDEKLF

j_call: TRBJ2-3
v_call: TRBV6-2/TRBV6-3
cdr3_aa: ASCGSRLTDTQY

j_call: TRBJ2-1
v_call: TRBV19
cdr3_aa: ASTHSGLAGDGGNEQF

j_call: TRBJ1-6
v_call: TRBV10-3
cdr3_aa: ANAAGQGHLH

j_call: TRBJ1-1
v_call: TRBV7-2
cdr3_aa: ASGFIYQEAF

j_call: TRBJ2-5
v_call: TRBV6-1
cdr3_aa: ATPPGLQETQY

j_call: TRBJ2-1
v_call: TRBV9
cdr3_aa: ASSVYDNEQF

j_call: TRBJ1-5
v_call: TRBV6-2/TRBV6-3
cdr3_aa: ASSAETGVGPQH

j_call: TRBJ1-1
v_call: TRBV18
cdr3_aa: SSSPSVNTEAF

j_call: TRBJ2-7
v_call: TRBV6-2/TRBV6-3
cdr3_aa: ASIGGRSYEQY

j_call: TRBJ1-1
v_call: TRBV19
cdr3_aa: ASRSRRLNTEAF

j_call: TRBJ1-1
v_call: TRBV5-6
cdr3_aa: VSRGQGYTEAF